These 21 T cell receptor beta chains share one sample of origin, sequenced in a study of blood T cell repertoires in COVID-19 (dated by TCRdb to 2020 to 2021). The library was built by means of the immunoSEQ multiplex PCR assay. TCRdb mirrors the immuneACCESS table, restricted to in-frame sequences. Some clones are absent from its copies; in checked studies, under half trace to an unresolved V gene, and the reason for the others is unknown. The sample profile shows hundreds of thousands of clones; about 87% of them were found once. Clones ranked in the top ten supply about 3% of the sample. Sequenced sample: PBMCs or T cells enriched from blood (not recorded which). These receptors were obtained from a woman aged 45 to 65 who had recovered from COVID-19.

The chain has TRBV30 and TRBJ2-7; D remains ambiguous. Trimming pared 0 bases from V and 0 bases from J, leaving 21 bases between. The CDR3 runs to 18 residues. From germline, CDR1 is GTSNPN and CDR2 SVGIG (reference sequence). The CDR3 spells CAWSVLRNRLKSSYEQYF. As DNA, the CDR3 is TGTGCCTGGAGTGTACTAAGGAACCGTTTGAAAAGCTCCTACGAGCAGTACTTC. Filled out from reference TRBV30 and TRBJ2-7, the complete variable domain reads SQTIHQWPATLVQPVGSPLSLECTVEGTSNPNLYWYRQAAGRGLQLLFYSVGIGQISSEVPQNLSASRPQDRQFILSSKKLLLSDSGFYLCAWSVLRNRLKSSYEQYFGPGTRLTVT.

The chain recombines TRBV4-3 with TRBJ1-2, with TRBD1 matching 7 bases. CDR1 LGHNA and CDR2 YSLEER come from the germline V gene. The CDR3 has 13 amino acids. V lost 4 bases to trimming and J lost 5 bases; unmatched junction nucleotides: 4. The CDR3 loop reads CASSRAGGYGYTF. The CDR3 coding sequence is TGCGCCAGCAGCCGGGCAGGGGGATATGGCTACACCTTC.

This chain joins TRBV25-1 and TRBJ1-3, with TRBD1 matching over 10 bases. CDR1 and CDR2 (germline): MGHDK, SYGVNS. The CDR3 has 15 amino acids. V dropped 5 bases and J dropped 2; count of bases not matched to a gene: 3. The CDR3 spells CASSIGTGAGNTIYF. The CDR3 nucleotides read TGTGCCAGCAGTATAGGGACAGGGGCTGGAAACACCATATATTTT.

There are a few counts of this clone. The CDR3 protein is CASSLDKGAGTEAFF. CDR3 bases: TGTGCCAGCAGCTTAGATAAGGGGGCAGGGACTGAAGCTTTCTTT. This sequence joins TRBV7-9 and TRBJ1-1; TRBD1 matches 7 bases. CDR1 is SEHNR, CDR2 FQNEAQ, per germline (reference sequence). The junction had 7 bases not matched to a gene; V was cut back by 1 base and J by 5 bases. This CDR3 has 15 residues.

The rearrangement uses TRBV7-2 and TRBJ2-3; D is unclear. V shed 5 bases and J shed 1 base, with 10 bases lying between them. There are 14 residues in the CDR3. Germline assignment: CDR1 SGHTA and CDR2 FQGNSA. CDR3: CASSLGAGTDTQYF. The CDR3 DNA sequence: TGTGCCAGCAGCCTGGGCGCCGGCACAGATACGCAGTATTTT.

This clone was picked up a small number of times. This chain links TRBV28 with TRBJ2-1, with 9 bases lining up with TRBD1. Germline trimming cut 8 bases from V and 7 bases from J; bases unmatched to any gene: 9. Looked up from germline, CDR1 is MDHEN and CDR2 is SYDVKM. This CDR3 is built from 14 residues. The CDR3: CASLRDRVRNEQFF. CDR3 coding DNA: TGTGCCAGCTTGCGGGACAGGGTAAGAAATGAGCAGTTCTTC. Variable domain in full (rest from reference TRBV28 and TRBJ2-1): DVKVTQSSRYLVKRTGEKVFLECVQDMDHENMFWYRQDPGLGLRLIYFSYDVKMKEKGDIPEGYSVSREKKERFSLILESASTNQTSMYLCASLRDRVRNEQFFGPGTRLTVL.

The chain has TRBV19 and TRBJ2-2; 9 bases align to TRBD1. Germline values: CDR1 LNHDA, CDR2 SQIVND (reference sequence). The ends lost 6 bases at V and 3 bases at J; junction bases unmatched: 5. The CDR3 contains 15 residues. CDR3 in amino acids: CASRGQGGYTGELFF. The DNA of the CDR3 is TGTGCCAGTAGGGGACAGGGTGGGTACACCGGGGAGCTGTTTTTT.

CDR3: CASSPTGRSYGYTF. Here the CDR3 DNA reads TGTGCCAGCAGTCCGACAGGGCGTTCTTATGGCTACACCTTC. V is TRBV28 and J is TRBJ1-2, with 7 nucleotides matching TRBD1. J lost 5 bases, V lost 5 bases, and 8 bases had no gene match. This CDR3 region has 14 residues. The germline CDR1 and CDR2 sequences are MDHEN and SYDVKM.

The chain carries TRBV28 and TRBJ1-6; D gene uncertain. Trimming shortened V by 8 bases and J by 7 bases, and 15 bases separated the two germline ends. CDR1 MDHEN and CDR2 SYDVKM come from the germline V gene. This CDR3 has 14 amino acids. The CDR3 nucleotides read TGTGCCAGCGCTAGGAACGGATTGAATTCACCCCTCCACTTT. Amino acids: CASARNGLNSPLHF.

The rearrangement joins TRBV9 to TRBJ2-1, with 9 positions matching TRBD2. The CDR3 is 16 amino acids. The junction had 8 bases not matched to a gene; V was cut back by 4 bases and J by 3 bases. Germline V gene sequence: CDR1 SGDLS, CDR2 YYNGEE. The CDR3 reads CASSPRLAADYNEQFF. The CDR3 region has the DNA TGTGCCAGCAGCCCAAGACTAGCGGCAGACTACAATGAGCAGTTCTTC.

The chain joins TRBV9 to TRBJ1-1; D gene uncertain. The length of the CDR3 is 15 residues. The ends were cut back, 4 bases at V and 1 base at J, with 14 bases in the middle. From germline, CDR1 is SGDLS and CDR2 YYNGEE. The CDR3 protein is CASSPSANRNTEAFF. The CDR3 nucleotides are TGTGCCAGCAGCCCCAGCGCCAATAGGAACACTGAAGCTTTCTTT. The full variable domain, its missing parts supplied by reference TRBV9 and TRBJ1-1, is DSGVTQTPKHLITATGQRVTLRCSPRSGDLSVYWYQQSLDQGLQFLIQYYNGEERAKGNILERFSAQQFPDLHSELNLSSLELGDSALYFCASSPSANRNTEAFFGQGTRLTVV.

V is TRBV6-5 and J is TRBJ1-2; 7 nucleotides agree with TRBD1. The V gene end was trimmed by 6 bases and the J gene end by 0 bases; junction bases not matched to a gene: 7. In germline, CDR1 is MNHEY, CDR2 SVGAGI. This CDR3 contains 15 residues. CDR3 DNA: TGTGCCAGCAGAAGAGACAGGGAACCTAACTATGGCTACACCTTC. Translation: CASRRDREPNYGYTF.

The rearrangement joins TRBV7-2 to TRBJ1-5; D not resolved. This CDR3 comprises 15 residues. In germline, CDR1 is SGHTA, CDR2 FQGNSA. Deletions cut 7 bases from V and 2 bases from J, with 15 bases between. The CDR3 protein is CASIGFWRGNQPQHF. The CDR3 DNA reads as TGTGCCAGCATCGGATTTTGGAGGGGCAATCAGCCCCAGCATTTT.

The chain is built from TRBV24-1 and TRBJ1-2, with 11 bases identical to TRBD1. The CDR3 has 15 amino acids. Germline V CDR1 and CDR2: KGHDR, SFDVKD. V gave up 3 bases and J gave up 5 bases; unmatched junction bases: 4. The CDR3: CATSDGTGGSYGYTF. DNA for the CDR3: TGTGCCACCAGTGATGGGACAGGGGGAAGTTATGGCTACACCTTC.

The rearrangement links TRBV24-1 to TRBJ1-2; TRBD1 matches 8 bases. The CDR3 loop spans 16 amino acids. From germline, CDR1 is KGHDR and CDR2 SFDVKD. J was trimmed by 3 bases and V by 2 bases; bases with no gene match: 7. The DNA of the CDR3 is TGTGCCACCAGTGATTCATCGGACAGGGCGGACTATGGCTACACCTTC. The encoded protein is CATSDSSDRADYGYTF.

The chain combines TRBV6-1 with TRBJ1-5, with D possibly TRBD1 on 6 matching bases. The CDR3 spans 16 residues. Trimming cost V 0 bases and J 5 bases, with 14 bases left between them. The V gene's germline CDR1 is MNHNS and CDR2 SASEGT. The CDR3 loop reads CASSEAMLGAHQPQHF. The CDR3 DNA follows: TGTGCCAGCAGTGAAGCAATGTTGGGGGCGCATCAGCCCCAGCATTTT.

J is TRBJ2-5 and V is TRBV7-9; 9 nucleotides match TRBD1. Germline trimming cut 1 base from V and 5 bases from J; bases unmatched to any gene: 2. The V gene's germline CDR1 is SEHNR and CDR2 FQNEAQ (reference sequence). The CDR3 has 14 amino acids. The CDR3 region is CASSLGTGVETQYF. CDR3 nucleotides: TGTGCCAGCAGCTTAGGGACAGGGGTGGAGACCCAGTACTTC. The variable domain in full, with the rest retrieved from reference TRBV7-9 and TRBJ2-5, is DTGVSQNPRHKITKRGQNVTFRCDPISEHNRLYWYRQTLGQGPEFLTYFQNEAQLEKSRLLSDRFSAERPKGSFSTLEIQRTEQGDSAMYLCASSLGTGVETQYFGPGTRLLVL.

This chain links TRBV9 with TRBJ1-3; D possibly corresponds to TRBD1 (6 bases). Trimming removed 0 bases at V and 3 bases at J, with 7 bases between. The CDR3 extends over 14 amino acids. Looked up from germline, CDR1 is SGDLS and CDR2 is YYNGEE. In nucleotides, the CDR3 is TGTGCCAGCAGCGTAGCAGGGGATGGAAACACCATATATTTT. It is translated as CASSVAGDGNTIYF.

V is TRBV6-4 and J is TRBJ2-1; 9 nucleotides align to TRBD2. Germline assignment: CDR1 MRHNA and CDR2 SNTAGT. J was trimmed by 8 bases and V by 2 bases; bases with no gene match: 7. This CDR3 is built from 15 residues. CDR3 sequence: CASSDGAGGPYEQFF. The CDR3 DNA reads TGTGCCAGCAGTGACGGGGCGGGAGGGCCGTATGAGCAGTTCTTC.

This clone was seen once. The chain carries TRBV19 and TRBJ2-1; 9 bases map to TRBD1. There are 16 residues in the CDR3. The V segment lost 6 bases and the J segment 0 bases; nucleotides outside the gene matches: 6. Germline lookup yields CDR1 LNHDA and CDR2 SQIVND (reference sequence). The CDR3 reads CASRPPTGGSYNEQFF. CDR3 DNA: TGTGCCAGTAGACCGCCGACAGGGGGCTCCTACAATGAGCAGTTCTTC.

This rearrangement joins TRBV27 to TRBJ1-5; no firm D call. The CDR3 runs to 14 residues. Deletions cut 6 bases from V and 4 bases from J, with 13 bases between. Germline V CDR1 and CDR2: MNHEY, SMNVEV (reference sequence). This CDR3 is CASSFTGSNQPQHF. CDR3 coding DNA: TGTGCCAGCAGCTTCACCGGGAGTAATCAGCCCCAGCATTTT.